This T cell receptor beta chain was captured in a study of PD-L1 blockade in urothelial cancer (dated by TCRdb to about 2017). Describing the broader study: Therapy was started in the mid-2010s for all patients, and atezolizumab 1,200 mg was administered intravenously every 3 weeks. About 90% of the 29 patients were identified as males with urothelial cancer of bladder origin, and a prior smoking history was reported by 18 of 29 patients. Patients had an ECOG performance status of 0 or 1 and had received between 0 and 3 prior chemotherapy regimens. Blood samples were analyzed at 3 weeks after treatment start (second dose) and at 6 weeks after treatment start. Blood samples yielded a median of around 140,000 T cells and roughly 83,000 unique TCRs, with median clonality around 0.083. The study, an exploratory multi-omic analysis, examined somatic, immune and clinical correlates of response to PD-L1 blockade with atezolizumab in urothelial cancer. Pretreatment tumor samples and matched peripheral blood, collected serially before and after atezolizumab treatment, underwent TCR sequencing. Durable clinical benefit was defined as a progression-free survival longer than 6 months, and TCR features were additionally tested against progression-free survival and overall survival. In the same patients, pretreatment tumors underwent whole exome sequencing and RNA sequencing in addition to TCR sequencing. Nine patients reached durable clinical benefit, while 15 to 20 patients did not. Pretreatment blood TCR-seq was available for 27 to 30 patients, at least one posttreatment blood collection was obtained for some 24 patients, and tumor TCR-seq was available for some 24 patients.

V and J lose 1 base and 0 bases, and a span of 5 bases separates them. Counted from cysteine to phenylalanine, this CDR3 has 13 amino acids. Solely the CDR3 DNA is kept, with 39 bases framed from the first base. Sequences SGHNT (CDR1) and YYREEE (CDR2) are obtained from the germline V gene (reference sequence). Explained via the paper, the time point label denotes: pretreatment peripheral blood. The cohort comprised roughly 30 patients with locally advanced or metastatic urothelial carcinoma treated at Memorial Sloan Kettering on a trial protocol. Peripheral blood mononuclear cells were collected pretreatment and during treatment, with between 1 and 8 total time points per patient. The Qiagen DNeasy Blood extraction kit was used to purify genomic DNA from total PBMCs and from tumor samples. Collected pretreatment and during treatment, PBMCs were isolated and stored as previously described. Note on this clone: No antigen is known for it. No quality values exist for individual bases; no much larger clone is one base distant.

General conclusions and limits of the study: Improved progression-free and overall survival was found to be associated with pretreatment peripheral blood TCR clonality below the median. Because of the small sample size (n ≈ 28) and the many exploratory analyses performed, the results are intended to be regarded as hypothesis-generating. Among patients with durable benefit, tumor-associated TCR clones showed greater expansion in peripheral blood 3 weeks after treatment started (n = 22, p = 0.022).

Synthetic TCR analog templates were spiked into each PCR so that absolute template abundance could be estimated from read counts. The immunoSEQ assay was used to amplify TCRbeta CDR3 regions from genomic DNA with bias-controlled V and J gene primers. Sequencing of rearranged TCRbeta segments was performed at approximately 20X coverage. The authors processed their data as follows. Clustering was used to correct sequencing errors, and CDR3s were annotated against IMGT so that V, D and J genes could be assigned. Downstream analyses used only productive TCRbeta rearrangements and left out out-of-frame or stop-codon sequences. Clonality was calculated as one minus the Shannon entropy normalized by the log of the number of unique productive sequences. Fisher's exact test with Benjamini-Hochberg correction, at a threshold of adjusted p below 0.01, was used to find clones that differed between time points or between blood and tumor. Sourced from immuneACCESS, this table was stored by TCRdb with only in-frame sequences that have V and J called. A share of the clones is absent; for the studies checked, an unresolved V gene accounts for under half, and the remainder has no known explanation. V, J and clone size are those of that table, while D and trimming were read from the DNA. The sample data list about 57,000 clones, and roughly 79% of these were observed just once. Jointly, the top ten make up more than 5% of the sample.

The sequence was collected from a man aged 65 to 79 with urothelial cancer. The sequences come from PBMCs, collected around atezolizumab (anti-PD-L1) treatment. The sequence joins TRBV5-4 to TRBJ2-7, with the D gene call left open. CDR3 loop: CASSLRDSYEQYF. The sequence in DNA is TGTGCCAGCAGCTTGAGAGACTCCTACGAGCAGTACTTC. Extended through the reference TRBV5-4 and TRBJ2-7 proteins, this CDR3 yields the full variable domain: ETGVTQSPTHLIKTRGQQVTLRCSSQSGHNTVSWYQQALGQGPQFIFQYYREEENGRGNFPPRFSGLQFPNYSSELNVNALELDDSALYLCASSLRDSYEQYFGPGTRLTVT.